The table lists the clone carrying this TCR beta chain with a count of one. The protocol was immunoSEQ multiplex PCR, while the TCRdb copy is restricted to in-frame clones and leaves out a portion. The sample lists roughly 200,000 clones, more than 75% occurring once. The Seattle patients, enrolled during active infection, were followed longitudinally. The sample comes from a study of blood T cell repertoires in COVID-19. Background on the study: The United States, Italy and Spain provided the acute and convalescent COVID-19 samples. T cells, B-cell-depleted T cells, or PBMCs supplied cDNA or gDNA.

The CDR3 sequence is 15 residues long. The ends were cut back, 0 bases at V and 6 bases at J, with 15 bases in the middle. Germline CDR1 LGHDT, CDR2 YNNKEL (reference sequence). The chain joins TRBV3-1 (or the pseudogene TRBV3-2) to TRBJ2-7, with D possibly TRBD1 on 5 matching bases. The sequenced material came from peripheral blood. This clonotype was obtained from a woman aged 55-75 years with COVID-19, enrolled during active disease. CDR3 DNA sequence: TGTGCCAGCAGCCAAGATCGGCAGGGTTGGGGCGAGCAGTACTTC. The encoded protein is CASSQDRQGWGEQYF.